This T cell receptor (beta chain) emerged from a study of patients and donors after allogeneic stem cell transplantation. Germline V gene sequence: CDR1 SGHRS, CDR2 YFSETQ. CDR3 length: 11 amino acids. V lost 0 bases, J lost 3 bases, and 0 bases lay in between. One entry per CDR3 protein, called by TCRdb with MiXCR from the RT-PCR reads. This sample has about 16,000 distinct CDR3 sequences; 25% to 30% occur once, and the top ten carry about 35%. The receptor comes from a human donor who was either an allogeneic HSCT recipient or a stem cell or donor lymphocyte infusion donor (not recorded which). It is not recorded whose cells these are; they may come from a transplant donor. Input material: blood, either unsorted or a sorted T cell fraction (not recorded which). J is TRBJ1-1 and V is TRBV5-1; D not resolved. DNA for the CDR3: TGCGCCAGCAGCTTGGACACTGAAGCTTTCTTT. Residues: CASSLDTEAFF.